This is a list of T cell receptor beta chains from one sample in a study of T cells in localized non-small cell lung cancer. Measured with immunoSEQ multiplex PCR; TCRdb has only the in-frame clones, and not every one. The data show about 40,000 clones, over 75% seen once. The sample consisted of PBMCs, taken before any cancer treatment. The receptors originated from a woman between 40 and 69 years old with stage II lung adenocarcinoma. Both conserved end residues are part of each CDR3. D genes are given only for firm matches. Rows give clone size only sometimes, using once, few, many, or a class for an expanded clone.

j_call | v_call | clone_size | cdr3_length | d_call | cdr3_aa | cdr3_nt
TRBJ2-1 | TRBV19 | . | 13 | . | CASSTGLTVVQFF | TGTGCCAGTAGTACGGGACTGACTGTCGTGCAGTTCTTC
TRBJ2-3 | TRBV5-1 | . | 15 | . | CASSLAGGSTDTQYF | TGCGCCAGCAGCTTAGCCGGGGGAAGCACAGATACGCAGTATTTT
TRBJ1-4 | TRBV5-1 | . | 14 | . | CASSRTFGNEKLFF | TGCGCCAGCAGCAGGACATTCGGTAATGAAAAACTGTTTTTT
TRBJ2-1 | TRBV7-6 | . | 15 | TRBD1 | CASSLGTGTLNEQFF | TGTGCCAGCAGCTTGGGGACAGGGACCCTCAATGAGCAGTTCTTC
TRBJ1-2 | TRBV7-6 | . | 16 | . | CASSPGSGGTGYGYTF | TGTGCCAGCAGTCCCGGGAGTGGGGGAACGGGCTATGGCTACACCTTC
TRBJ2-1 | TRBV5-1 | . | 17 | TRBD2 | CASSSLIKSGGGDEQFF | TGCGCCAGCAGCTCATTGATTAAGAGCGGGGGGGGCGATGAGCAGTTCTTC
TRBJ2-1 | TRBV7-2 | . | 15 | . | CASSSSKSSYNEQFF | TGTGCCAGCAGCTCTTCAAAGAGCTCCTACAATGAGCAGTTCTTC
TRBJ2-2 | TRBV7-8 | . | 16 | . | CASSFGGRANTGELFF | TGTGCCAGCAGCTTCGGCGGCAGGGCGAACACCGGGGAGCTGTTTTTT
TRBJ2-5 | TRBV5-1 | . | 13 | . | CASSLGLQETQYF | TGCGCCAGCAGCTTGGGGTTGCAAGAGACCCAGTACTTC
TRBJ2-1 | TRBV11-2 | . | 12 | TRBD2 | CASSWEGNEQFF | TGTGCCAGCAGTTGGGAGGGGAATGAGCAGTTCTTC
TRBJ2-3 | TRBV20-1 | . | 11 | . | CSAGGTDTQYF | TGCAGTGCCGGTGGGACAGATACGCAGTATTTT
TRBJ2-7 | TRBV6-4 | . | 12 | . | CASSDSPDEQYF | TGTGCCAGCAGTGACTCGCCGGACGAGCAGTACTTC
TRBJ1-1 | TRBV7-2 | . | 15 | TRBD1 | CASSLALDRGAEAFF | TGTGCCAGCAGCTTAGCCCTGGACAGGGGGGCTGAAGCTTTCTTT
TRBJ2-3 | TRBV28 | . | 13 | . | CASNQVQTDTQYF | TGTGCCAGCAACCAAGTACAGACAGATACGCAGTATTTT
TRBJ2-5 | TRBV2 | once | 17 | TRBD2 | CASSTGLAYLSRETQYF | TGTGCCAGCAGTACCGGACTAGCGTACCTCTCGAGGGAGACCCAGTACTTC
TRBJ1-1 | TRBV5-1 | . | 13 | . | CASSFTRGTEAFF | TGCGCCAGCAGCTTTACCCGAGGCACTGAAGCTTTCTTT
TRBJ1-2 | TRBV5-5 | few | 14 | TRBD1 | CASSREQGDYGYTF | TGTGCCAGCAGCCGGGAACAGGGGGACTATGGCTACACCTTC
TRBJ2-3 | TRBV6-1 | . | 15 | TRBD1 | CASSRTGGATDTQYF | TGTGCCAGCAGTCGGACAGGGGGCGCCACAGATACGCAGTATTTT
TRBJ2-7 | TRBV7-6 | . | 17 | . | CASSLGGGTRATYEQYF | TGTGCCAGCAGCTTAGGGGGCGGGACAAGGGCAACCTACGAGCAGTACTTC
TRBJ2-1 | TRBV27 | once | 15 | TRBD2 | CASSLWTSGYNEQFF | TGTGCCAGCAGTTTATGGACTAGCGGTTACAATGAGCAGTTCTTC
TRBJ1-5 | TRBV2 | . | 16 | . | CASSAVEGDGNQPQHF | TGTGCCAGCAGTGCTGTAGAGGGGGACGGCAATCAGCCCCAGCATTTT
TRBJ1-1 | TRBV2 | . | 13 | . | CASRFGMYTEAFF | TGTGCCAGCAGGTTCGGGATGTACACTGAAGCTTTCTTT
TRBJ1-4 | TRBV19 | . | 12 | TRBD1 | CASSIGGTELFF | TGTGCCAGTAGTATAGGCGGGACAGAACTGTTTTTT
TRBJ2-5 | TRBV28 | . | 14 | TRBD2 | CASSVGGARETQYF | TGTGCCAGCAGCGTCGGGGGGGCCCGCGAGACCCAGTACTTC